The present entry profiles one T cell receptor beta chain with its context. The data originate from a study of blood T cell repertoires in COVID-19. Study summary: Acute and convalescent COVID-19 specimens originated in the United States, Italy and Spain.

Clones were read by immunoSEQ multiplex PCR, and TCRdb kept only the in-frame ones, dropping some. Here the sample spans approximately 250,000 clones, about 93% being singletons. Sequenced material: peripheral blood. This clonotype was sampled from a young man with COVID-19, enrolled during active disease.

This chain's CDR3 is CAGTGGSTDTQYF. In DNA, the CDR3 is TGTGCCGGGACAGGGGGATCCACAGATACGCAGTATTTT. The rearrangement links TRBV2 to TRBJ2-3; 11 bases match TRBD1. This CDR3 spans 13 amino acids. With V trimmed by 11 bases and J by 2 bases, 3 bases remained unmatched. The germline V gene encodes CDR1 SNHLY and CDR2 FYNNEI.